The rows below give T cell receptor beta chains drawn from one sample of a study of shared clonotypes between healthy human individuals. Only in-frame clones appear in the TCRdb table, and some are missing; sequencing was by immunoSEQ multiplex PCR. The data contain about 2.2 million clones, roughly 91% of them singletons. Sequencing was performed on naive CD8+ T cells from PBMCs. All receptors come from a man between 18 and 35 years old in good health. Some clones in this sample may be carry-over from other donors' samples. The conserved cysteine and the conserved F or W are not part of the CDR3 here.

TRBV4-2	TRBJ2-4	ASALSAPTKNIQY
TRBV9	TRBJ1-3	ASSSAGDSGNTIY
TRBV19	TRBJ2-3	ASRRGSEDTQY
TRBV5-8	TRBJ2-7	ASSERAGAYEQY
TRBV27	TRBJ1-3	ASSLGGSGNTIY
TRBV19	TRBJ1-5	ASSWRGEQPQH
TRBV6-5	TRBJ2-5	ASSYSRTSGKETQY
TRBV6-1	TRBJ2-1	ASKAGIGCGYEQF
TRBV11-2	TRBJ2-7	ASSLDPQGAYEQY
TRBV5-6	TRBJ2-7	ASSFGTSGTFRY
TRBV6-6	TRBJ1-2	ASTSMGIVYGYT
TRBV7-9	TRBJ1-2	ASSPQGKDHT
TRBV18	TRBJ1-3	ASSPTSPGVQTLSGNTIY
TRBV7-5	TRBJ1-3	ARTLTQGSRSGNTIY
TRBV7-8	TRBJ2-1	ASSSPLGDPYNEQF
TRBV6-1	TRBJ2-7	ASSFYSLYEQY
TRBV11-2	TRBJ2-3	ASSLGGRVGDTQY
TRBV7-9	TRBJ1-2	ASSSGTGGMDYGYT
TRBV13	TRBJ2-1	ASSPENRVATEQF
TRBV27	TRBJ1-3	ASSPAPRATGNTIY
TRBV9	TRBJ1-4	ASSGPDRGFEKLF
TRBV4-2	TRBJ2-1	ASRTLDEQF
TRBV7-9	TRBJ2-1	ASRDVGGESYNEQF
TRBV7-9	TRBJ2-7	ASSLRRTSTDYEQY
TRBV27	TRBJ1-2	ASSLGAGSNGYT
TRBV7-9	TRBJ2-7	ASSLLRTGTGGYEQY
TRBV9	TRBJ2-2	ASSGSGAGELF
TRBV19	TRBJ2-5	ASSIRPQETQY
TRBV27	TRBJ1-1	ASSTTGPATEAF
TRBV30	TRBJ2-7	AWSVLQGPYEQY
TRBV9	TRBJ1-1	ASSVEVGAGTEAF
TRBV7-9	TRBJ2-7	ASSPQGAQSEQY
TRBV5-6	TRBJ2-3	ASSQFLAGGSDTQY
TRBV27	TRBJ2-7	ASSFSADSYEQY
TRBV28	TRBJ1-1	ASSFPGQGQNEAF
TRBV9	TRBJ2-3	ASSVGRGTTDTQY
TRBV9	TRBJ2-7	ASSRKEVSGAYEQY
TRBV7-7	TRBJ2-3	ASSRTSATTDTQY
TRBV29-1	TRBJ2-5	STDGQRIQETQY
TRBV28	TRBJ2-7	ASSWTVTGEQY
TRBV4-3	TRBJ2-5	ASSQGAAIERPGKETQY
TRBV5-8	TRBJ1-1	ASSLGGTETIRGLNTEAF
TRBV7-6	TRBJ2-1	ASRAGAGGYEQF
TRBV4-3	TRBJ2-1	ASSQDLRDKDF
TRBV5-6	TRBJ1-2	ASSPGLNGYT
TRBV6-1	TRBJ2-3	ASSEARRFEADTQY
TRBV7-9	TRBJ2-7	ASSFLQGRGEQY
TRBV27	TRBJ1-1	ASRTARGTEAF
TRBV28	TRBJ2-7	ASTTSLSSYEQY
TRBV7-9	TRBJ1-4	ASTSLWANEKLF
TRBV6-4	TRBJ2-1	ASSNIAGVYNEQF
TRBV5-1	TRBJ2-4	ASSTEQGHASNIQY
TRBV7-9	TRBJ1-4	ASSSPVGEKLF
TRBV19	TRBJ1-5	ASSLYYPTEPQH
TRBV28	TRBJ1-3	ASSLWGGTIY